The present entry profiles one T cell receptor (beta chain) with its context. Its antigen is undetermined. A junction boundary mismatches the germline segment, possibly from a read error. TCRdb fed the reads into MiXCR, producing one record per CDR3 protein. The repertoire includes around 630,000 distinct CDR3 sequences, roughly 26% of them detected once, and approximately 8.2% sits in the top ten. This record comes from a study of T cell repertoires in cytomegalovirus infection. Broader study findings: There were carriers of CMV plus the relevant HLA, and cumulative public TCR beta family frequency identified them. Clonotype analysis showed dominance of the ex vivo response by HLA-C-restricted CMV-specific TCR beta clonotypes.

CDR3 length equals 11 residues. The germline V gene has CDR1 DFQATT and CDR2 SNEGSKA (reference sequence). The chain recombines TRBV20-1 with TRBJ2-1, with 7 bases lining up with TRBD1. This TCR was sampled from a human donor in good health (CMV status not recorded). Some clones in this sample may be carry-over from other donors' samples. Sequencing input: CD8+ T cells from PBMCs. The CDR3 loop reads CSARDPGQFPF. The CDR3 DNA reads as TGCAGTGCTAGAGATCCGGGACAGTTCCCGTTC.